Below, one TCR beta chain is given with its context. Its cognate antigen is unknown. Repertoires were generated with immunoSEQ multiplex PCR, while TCRdb's copy carries only in-frame clones and drops some. This sample has 200,000 or so clones, with roughly 88% found just once. This sample is part of a study of cytomegalovirus exposure and HLA in healthy donors. Study observations and caveats: The study flagged around 160 TCR beta chains as cytomegalovirus-associated.

V lost 0 bases, J lost 1 base, and 0 bases stayed unmatched. The germline CDR1 and CDR2 sequences are GTSNPN and SVGIG (reference sequence). This CDR3 contains 14 residues. The chain combines TRBV30 with TRBJ1-3; 7 bases are shared with TRBD1. The sequence came from a woman aged 30 to 39 in good health and CMV-seropositive. Sequenced input: PBMCs. The CDR3 DNA sequence: TGTGCCTGGAGTGTACAGGGGTCTGGAAACACCATATATTTT. Translated: CAWSVQGSGNTIYF. Full variable domain (outside the CDR3, taken from reference TRBV30 and TRBJ1-3): SQTIHQWPATLVQPVGSPLSLECTVEGTSNPNLYWYRQAAGRGLQLLFYSVGIGQISSEVPQNLSASRPQDRQFILSSKKLLLSDSGFYLCAWSVQGSGNTIYFGEGSWLTVV.